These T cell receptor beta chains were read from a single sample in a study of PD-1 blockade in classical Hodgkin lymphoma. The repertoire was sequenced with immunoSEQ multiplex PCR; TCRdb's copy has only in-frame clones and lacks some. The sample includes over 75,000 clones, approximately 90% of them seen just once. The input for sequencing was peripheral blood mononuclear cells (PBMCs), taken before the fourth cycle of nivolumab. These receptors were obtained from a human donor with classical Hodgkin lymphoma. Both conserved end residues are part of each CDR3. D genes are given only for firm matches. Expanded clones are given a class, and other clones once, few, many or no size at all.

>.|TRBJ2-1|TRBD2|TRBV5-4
TGTGCCAGCAGCCCACCCCCCGGGACTACATACAATGAGCAGTTCTTC
CASSPPPGTTYNEQFF
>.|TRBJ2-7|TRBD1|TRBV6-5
TGTGCCAGCAGTTACTCTTCCGGGACAGCCAGCGAGCAGTACTTC
CASSYSSGTASEQYF
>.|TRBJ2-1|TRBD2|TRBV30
TGTGCCTGGAGTGTACACCGGACTAGCGGGGGGACGAATGAGCAGTTCTTC
CAWSVHRTSGGTNEQFF
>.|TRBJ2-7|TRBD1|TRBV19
TGTGCCAGTAGTCTGGGGACAGGGGTCCCCTACGAGCAGTACTTC
CASSLGTGVPYEQYF
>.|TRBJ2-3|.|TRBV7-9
TGTGCCAGCAGCCCACCCTGGGGGACGGACACAGATACGCAGTATTTT
CASSPPWGTDTDTQYF
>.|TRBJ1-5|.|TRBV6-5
TGTGCCAGCAGCACGACAGCGGCCCAGCATTTT
CASSTTAAQHF
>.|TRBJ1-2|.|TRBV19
TGTGCCAGTGGTCCGGGGTTGGGGGACTATGGCTACACCTTC
CASGPGLGDYGYTF
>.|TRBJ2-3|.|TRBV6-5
TGTGCCAGCAGTTACGGCAGTAGCACAGATACGCAGTATTTT
CASSYGSSTDTQYF
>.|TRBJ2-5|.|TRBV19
TGTGCCAGTAGTACTTACGGTGGCGAGACCCAGTACTTC
CASSTYGGETQYF
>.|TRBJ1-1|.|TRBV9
TGTGCCAGCAGCGTAGTTGGGGGGATGAACACTGAAGCTTTCTTT
CASSVVGGMNTEAFF
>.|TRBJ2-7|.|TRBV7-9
TGTGCCAGCAGCTTAGTCGCCGGGGAAGAGCAGTACTTC
CASSLVAGEEQYF
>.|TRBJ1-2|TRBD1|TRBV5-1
TGCGCCAGCAGCTTAACGACAGGGTCCCTCCGGGACTACACCTTC
CASSLTTGSLRDYTF
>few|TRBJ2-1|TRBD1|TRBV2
TGTGCCAGCCGCGCCCAGGGGGCTGATTACAATGAGCAGTTCTTC
CASRAQGADYNEQFF
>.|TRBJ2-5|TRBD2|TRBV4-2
TGTGCCAGCAGTTCTCAACGAGTAGCGGGGGATCAAGAGACCCAGTACTTC
CASSSQRVAGDQETQYF
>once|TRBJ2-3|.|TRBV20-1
TGCAGTGCTTCCCAGCCAGATACGCAGTATTTT
CSASQPDTQYF
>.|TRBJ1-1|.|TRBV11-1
TGTGCCAGCAGCTTAACATCCGTGAACACTGAAGCTTTCTTT
CASSLTSVNTEAFF
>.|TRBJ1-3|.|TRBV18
TGTGCCAGCTCACCACTAGAAAGCTCTGGAAACACCATATATTTT
CASSPLESSGNTIYF
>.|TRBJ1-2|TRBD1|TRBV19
TGTGCCAGTAGTGACAGGGGATATGGCTACACCTTC
CASSDRGYGYTF
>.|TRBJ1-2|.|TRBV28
TGTGCCAGCAGTTTTCCACAGAAACTCTATGGCTACACCTTC
CASSFPQKLYGYTF
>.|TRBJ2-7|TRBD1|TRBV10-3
TGTGCCATCAGACCGGACAGGGCCACCTACGAGCAGTACTTC
CAIRPDRATYEQYF
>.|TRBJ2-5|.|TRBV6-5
TGTGCCAGCAGTTACGTCAGTCAAGAGACCCAGTACTTC
CASSYVSQETQYF
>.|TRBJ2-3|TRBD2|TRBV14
TGTGCCAGCAGCCAAGAAGGTAGCGGGGGGTTCCGCACAGATACGCAGTATTTT
CASSQEGSGGFRTDTQYF
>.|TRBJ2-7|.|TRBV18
TGTGCCAGCTCCCCCTCCTCCGAGCAGTACTTC
CASSPSSEQYF
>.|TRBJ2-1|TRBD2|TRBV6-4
TGTGCCAGCAGTGACCGGCTAGCGGGGGATTACAATGAGCAGTTCTTC
CASSDRLAGDYNEQFF
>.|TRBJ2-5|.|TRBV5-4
TGTGCCAGCAGCTTGTTTGCAGAGACCCAGTACTTC
CASSLFAETQYF
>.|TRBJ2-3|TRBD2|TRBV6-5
TGTGCCAGCAGTTACTCCAGCGGGGGAGGTACAGATACGCAGTATTTT
CASSYSSGGGTDTQYF
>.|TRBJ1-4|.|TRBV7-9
TGTGCCAGCAGCTTACCGGGGACTCTTCGGAAACTGTTTTTT
CASSLPGTLRKLFF
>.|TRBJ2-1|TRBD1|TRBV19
TGTGCCAGTAGTCGACAGGGCTTCAGTGAGCAGTTCTTC
CASSRQGFSEQFF
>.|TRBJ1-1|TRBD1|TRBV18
TGTGCCAGCTCACCTGGGACAGGGGACACTGAAGCTTTCTTT
CASSPGTGDTEAFF
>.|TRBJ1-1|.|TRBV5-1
TGCGCCAGCAGCTTGTTGGGGGAAGGGAACACTGAAGCTTTCTTT
CASSLLGEGNTEAFF
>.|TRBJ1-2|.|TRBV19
TGTGCCAGTTCCCCTGAGCTGACAGAAATCTATGGCTACACCTTC
CASSPELTEIYGYTF
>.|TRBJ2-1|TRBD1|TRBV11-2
TGTGCCAGCAGCTTTGGACAGGGGGCATCCCAGTTCTTC
CASSFGQGASQFF
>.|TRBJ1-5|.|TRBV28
TGTGCCAGCAGCTCAAGACGGCAGGGCAATCAGCCCCAGCATTTT
CASSSRRQGNQPQHF
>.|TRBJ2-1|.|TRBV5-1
TGCGCCAGCAGCAGGACATCGGTGTTGGGCGGGGTGAGCTCCTACAATGAGCAGTTCTTC
CASSRTSVLGGVSSYNEQFF
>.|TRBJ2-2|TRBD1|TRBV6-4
TGTGCCAGCATCCATGTGGGGGACAGGGGACCTTCCCGTAACACCGGGGAGCTGTTTTTT
CASIHVGDRGPSRNTGELFF
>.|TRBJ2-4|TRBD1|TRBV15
TGTGCCACCAGCAGGGGACAGGTGCTAGCCAAAAACATTCAGTACTTC
CATSRGQVLAKNIQYF
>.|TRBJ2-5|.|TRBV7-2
TGTGCCAGCAGCCTTCGGACGAGACAAGAGACCCAGTACTTC
CASSLRTRQETQYF
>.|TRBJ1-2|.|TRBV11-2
TGTGCCAGCAGCTCCTTAAGGGGGGAGGACGGCTACACCTTC
CASSSLRGEDGYTF
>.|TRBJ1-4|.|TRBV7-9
TGTGCCAGCAGCCCGGTAGGGGGGGAAAAACTGTTTTTT
CASSPVGGEKLFF
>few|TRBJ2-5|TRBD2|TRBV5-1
TGCGCCAGCAGCGCGCCGGGAGGCCAAGAGACCCAGTACTTC
CASSAPGGQETQYF
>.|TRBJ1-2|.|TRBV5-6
TGTGCCAGCAGCTCGGACAGCTATGGCTACACCTTC
CASSSDSYGYTF
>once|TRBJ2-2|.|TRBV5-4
TGTGCCAGCAGCTCAAATCTAAGACCCGCTTCCGGGGAGCTGTTTTTT
CASSSNLRPASGELFF
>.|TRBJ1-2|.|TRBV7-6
TGTGCCAGCAGTCACGTTTGGTCCTATGGCTACACCTTC
CASSHVWSYGYTF
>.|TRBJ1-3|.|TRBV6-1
TGTGCCAGCAGTCCAGGGAGTTCAGGAAACACCATATATTTT
CASSPGSSGNTIYF
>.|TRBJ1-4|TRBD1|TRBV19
TGTGCCAGTAGCGGGACAGGGGTTGAAAAACTGTTTTTT
CASSGTGVEKLFF
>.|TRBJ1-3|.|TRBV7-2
TGTGCCAGCAGCTTAGCGGGGTACGCAAACGGAAACACCATATATTTT
CASSLAGYANGNTIYF
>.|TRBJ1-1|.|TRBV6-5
TGTGCCAGCAGTTTGGGACGGGTGGGGGAAGCTTTCTTT
CASSLGRVGEAFF